Listed below are T cell receptor beta chains from one sample, sequenced in a study of blood T cell repertoires in COVID-19. Some clones are missing from TCRdb's copy, which holds only in-frame ones; the method was immunoSEQ multiplex PCR. The sample includes some 270,000 clones, roughly 88% of them seen just once. What was sequenced was peripheral blood. The receptor set was obtained from a human donor with COVID-19, enrolled during active disease. The donor label of this sample is uncertain. Each CDR3 is given with its conserved first and last residue. The order of the fields is V gene, D gene, J gene, clone size, CDR3 protein, CDR3 DNA. The D gene is left open where the match is weak. For some rows the clone size is stated as once, few or many, or as a class when expanded; others skip it.

v_call: TRBV11-2; d_call: -; j_call: TRBJ1-3; clone_size: -; cdr3_aa: CASSLGRGQLNSGNTIYF; cdr3_nt: TGTGCCAGCAGCTTAGGCCGAGGGCAGCTAAACTCTGGAAACACCATATATTTT
v_call: TRBV12-3/TRBV12-4; d_call: -; j_call: TRBJ1-3; clone_size: -; cdr3_aa: CASSQVPGNTIYF; cdr3_nt: TGTGCCAGCAGTCAGGTCCCTGGAAACACCATATATTTT
v_call: TRBV3-1/TRBV3-2; d_call: -; j_call: TRBJ1-6; clone_size: -; cdr3_aa: CASSQGASDSPLHF; cdr3_nt: TGTGCCAGCAGCCAAGGGGCCTCTGATTCACCCCTCCACTTT
v_call: TRBV5-1; d_call: TRBD1; j_call: TRBJ2-2; clone_size: -; cdr3_aa: CASSWKQGSNTGELFF; cdr3_nt: TGCGCCAGCAGCTGGAAACAGGGGTCGAACACCGGGGAGCTGTTTTTT
v_call: TRBV7-2; d_call: -; j_call: TRBJ2-7; clone_size: once; cdr3_aa: CASSFTTYASSSEQYF; cdr3_nt: TGTGCCAGCAGCTTCACTACGTACGCGTCAAGTTCCGAGCAGTACTTC
v_call: TRBV7-6; d_call: TRBD2; j_call: TRBJ2-7; clone_size: -; cdr3_aa: CASSLGTSDSYEQYF; cdr3_nt: TGTGCCAGCAGCTTAGGGACTAGCGACTCCTACGAGCAGTACTTC
v_call: TRBV11-2; d_call: -; j_call: TRBJ2-2; clone_size: -; cdr3_aa: CASIILLNTGELFF; cdr3_nt: TGTGCCAGCATAATCCTTTTGAACACCGGGGAGCTGTTTTTT
v_call: TRBV18; d_call: TRBD2; j_call: TRBJ2-5; clone_size: -; cdr3_aa: CASSRGLAGTGETQYF; cdr3_nt: TGTGCCAGCTCCCGCGGACTAGCGGGTACCGGGGAGACCCAGTACTTC
v_call: TRBV5-6; d_call: -; j_call: TRBJ1-1; clone_size: -; cdr3_aa: CASSPGGGRPNTEAFF; cdr3_nt: TGTGCCAGCAGCCCCGGGGGAGGCAGACCGAACACTGAAGCTTTCTTT
v_call: TRBV29-1; d_call: -; j_call: TRBJ2-2; clone_size: -; cdr3_aa: CSVRPTGNTGELFF; cdr3_nt: TGCAGCGTTAGACCGACGGGGAACACCGGGGAGCTGTTTTTT
v_call: TRBV10-3; d_call: -; j_call: TRBJ2-1; clone_size: -; cdr3_aa: CAIYSGSRSAYNEQFF; cdr3_nt: TGTGCCATCTATTCCGGGAGCCGGAGCGCCTACAATGAGCAGTTCTTC
v_call: TRBV29-1; d_call: TRBD2; j_call: TRBJ2-7; clone_size: -; cdr3_aa: CSVEVAGGSYEQYF; cdr3_nt: TGCAGCGTTGAAGTAGCGGGGGGGTCCTACGAGCAGTACTTC
v_call: TRBV2; d_call: -; j_call: TRBJ1-2; clone_size: -; cdr3_aa: CASNARPEGYGYTF; cdr3_nt: TGTGCCAGCAATGCCCGTCCCGAGGGCTATGGCTACACCTTC
v_call: TRBV2; d_call: TRBD1; j_call: TRBJ1-1; clone_size: -; cdr3_aa: CASSEATGFGTEAFF; cdr3_nt: TGTGCCAGCAGTGAAGCGACAGGGTTTGGCACTGAAGCTTTCTTT
v_call: TRBV6-5; d_call: -; j_call: TRBJ2-1; clone_size: -; cdr3_aa: CASSYGAGHAVEQFF; cdr3_nt: TGTGCCAGCAGTTACGGAGCGGGACACGCTGTTGAGCAGTTCTTC
v_call: TRBV2; d_call: TRBD1; j_call: TRBJ1-1; clone_size: -; cdr3_aa: CASSPGQVVNTEAFF; cdr3_nt: TGTGCCAGCAGCCCGGGACAGGTCGTGAACACTGAAGCTTTCTTT